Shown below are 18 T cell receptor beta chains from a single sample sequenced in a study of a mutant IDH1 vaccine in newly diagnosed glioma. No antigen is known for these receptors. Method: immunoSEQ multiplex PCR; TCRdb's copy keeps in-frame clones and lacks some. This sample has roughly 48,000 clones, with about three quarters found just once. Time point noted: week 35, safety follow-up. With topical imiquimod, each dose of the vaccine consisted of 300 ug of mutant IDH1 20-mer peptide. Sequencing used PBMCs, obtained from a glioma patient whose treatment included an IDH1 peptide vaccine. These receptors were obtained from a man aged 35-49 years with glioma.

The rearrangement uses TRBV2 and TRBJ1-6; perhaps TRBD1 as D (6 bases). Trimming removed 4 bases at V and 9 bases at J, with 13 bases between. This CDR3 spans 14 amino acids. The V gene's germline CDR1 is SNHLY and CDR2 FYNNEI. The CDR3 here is CASSVGGGRSPLHF. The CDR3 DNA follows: TGTGCCAGCAGTGTAGGGGGTGGTCGTTCACCCCTCCACTTT.

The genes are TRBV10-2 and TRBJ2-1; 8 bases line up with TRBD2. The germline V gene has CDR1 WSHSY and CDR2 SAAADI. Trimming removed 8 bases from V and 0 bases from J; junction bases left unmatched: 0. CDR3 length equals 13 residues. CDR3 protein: CASGTSSYNEQFF. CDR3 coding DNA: TGCGCCAGCGGGACTAGCTCCTACAATGAGCAGTTCTTC.

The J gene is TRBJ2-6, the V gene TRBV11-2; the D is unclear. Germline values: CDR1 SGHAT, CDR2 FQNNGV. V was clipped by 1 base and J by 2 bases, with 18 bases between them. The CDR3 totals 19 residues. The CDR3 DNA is TGTGCCAGCAGCTTAGTAGGCAGCCTCAAATCGGCTGGGGCCAACGTCCTGACTTTC. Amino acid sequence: CASSLVGSLKSAGANVLTF.

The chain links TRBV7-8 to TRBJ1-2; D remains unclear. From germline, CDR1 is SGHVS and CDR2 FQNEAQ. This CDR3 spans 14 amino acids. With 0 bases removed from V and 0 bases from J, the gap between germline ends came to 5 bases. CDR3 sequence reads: CASSLAATNYGYTF. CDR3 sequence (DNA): TGTGCCAGCAGCTTAGCGGCAACTAACTATGGCTACACCTTC. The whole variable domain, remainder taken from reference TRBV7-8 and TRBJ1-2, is GAGVSQSPRYKVAKRGQDVALRCDPISGHVSLFWYQQALGQGPEFLTYFQNEAQLDKSGLPSDRFFAERPEGSVSTLKIQRTQQEDSAVYLCASSLAATNYGYTFGSGTRLTVV.

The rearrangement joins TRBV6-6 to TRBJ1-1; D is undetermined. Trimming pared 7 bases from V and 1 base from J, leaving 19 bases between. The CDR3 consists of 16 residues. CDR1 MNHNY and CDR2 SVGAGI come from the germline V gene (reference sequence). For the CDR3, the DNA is TGTGCCAGCACCCCGTCCCCCGCAAGTTCGAACACTGAAGCTTTCTTT. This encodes CASTPSPASSNTEAFF.

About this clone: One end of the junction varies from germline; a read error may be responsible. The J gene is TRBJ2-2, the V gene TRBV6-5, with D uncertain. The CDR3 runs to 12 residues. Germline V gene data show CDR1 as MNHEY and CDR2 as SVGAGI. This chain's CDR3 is CASSPNIGELFF. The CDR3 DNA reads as TGTGCCAGCAGTCCGAACATCGGGGAGCTGTTTTTT.

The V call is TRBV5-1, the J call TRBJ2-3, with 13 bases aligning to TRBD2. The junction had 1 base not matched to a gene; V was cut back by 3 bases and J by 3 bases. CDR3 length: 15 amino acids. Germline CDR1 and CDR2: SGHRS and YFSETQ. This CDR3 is CASSWTSGSTDTQYF. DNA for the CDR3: TGCGCCAGCAGCTGGACTAGCGGGAGTACAGATACGCAGTATTTT. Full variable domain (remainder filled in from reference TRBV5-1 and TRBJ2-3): KAGVTQTPRYLIKTRGQQVTLSCSPISGHRSVSWYQQTPGQGLQFLFEYFSETQRNKGNFPGRFSGRQFSNSRSEMNVSTLELGDSALYLCASSWTSGSTDTQYFGPGTRLTVL.

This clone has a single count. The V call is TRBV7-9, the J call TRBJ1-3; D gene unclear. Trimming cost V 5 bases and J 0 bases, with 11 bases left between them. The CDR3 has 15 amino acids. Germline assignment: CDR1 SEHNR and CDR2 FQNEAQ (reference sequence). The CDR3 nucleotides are TGTGCCAGCAGCCGCACGGGGTACTCTGGAAACACCATATATTTT. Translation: CASSRTGYSGNTIYF. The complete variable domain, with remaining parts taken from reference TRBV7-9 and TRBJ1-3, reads DTGVSQNPRHKITKRGQNVTFRCDPISEHNRLYWYRQTLGQGPEFLTYFQNEAQLEKSRLLSDRFSAERPKGSFSTLEIQRTEQGDSAMYLCASSRTGYSGNTIYFGEGSWLTVV.

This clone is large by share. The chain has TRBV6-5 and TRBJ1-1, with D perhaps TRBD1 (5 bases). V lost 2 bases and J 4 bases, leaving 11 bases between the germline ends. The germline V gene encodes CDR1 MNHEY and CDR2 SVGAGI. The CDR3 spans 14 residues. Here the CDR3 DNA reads TGTGCCAGCAGTTACCTAGGCAGGGCCACTGAAGCTTTCTTT. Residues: CASSYLGRATEAFF.

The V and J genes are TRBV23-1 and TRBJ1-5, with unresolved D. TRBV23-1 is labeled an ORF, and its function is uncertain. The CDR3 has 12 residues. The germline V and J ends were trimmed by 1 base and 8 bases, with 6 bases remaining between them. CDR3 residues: CASSQLREPQHF. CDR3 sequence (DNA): TGCGCCAGCAGTCAATTAAGGGAGCCCCAGCATTTT.

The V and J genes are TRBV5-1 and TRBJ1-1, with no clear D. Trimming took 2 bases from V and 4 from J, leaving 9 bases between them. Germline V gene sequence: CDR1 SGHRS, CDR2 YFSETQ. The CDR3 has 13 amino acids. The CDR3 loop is CASSFDWGTEAFF. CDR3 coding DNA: TGCGCCAGCAGCTTTGACTGGGGCACTGAAGCTTTCTTT.

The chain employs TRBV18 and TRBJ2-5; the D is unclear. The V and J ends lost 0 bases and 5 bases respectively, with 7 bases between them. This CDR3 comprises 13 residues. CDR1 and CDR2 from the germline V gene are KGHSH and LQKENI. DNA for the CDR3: TGTGCCAGCTCACCACCGGCCGTTGAGACCCAGTACTTC. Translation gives CASSPPAVETQYF. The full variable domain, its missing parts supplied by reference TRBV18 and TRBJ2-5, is NAGVMQNPRHLVRRRGQEARLRCSPMKGHSHVYWYRQLPEEGLKFMVYLQKENIIDESGMPKERFSAEFPKEGPSILRIQQVVRGDSAAYFCASSPPAVETQYFGPGTRLLVL.

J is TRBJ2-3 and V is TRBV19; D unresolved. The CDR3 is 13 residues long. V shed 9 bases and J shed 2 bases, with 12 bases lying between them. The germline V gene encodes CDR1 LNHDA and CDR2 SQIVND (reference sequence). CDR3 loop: CASRVAYTDTQYF. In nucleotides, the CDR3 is TGTGCCAGCAGAGTCGCCTACACAGATACGCAGTATTTT.

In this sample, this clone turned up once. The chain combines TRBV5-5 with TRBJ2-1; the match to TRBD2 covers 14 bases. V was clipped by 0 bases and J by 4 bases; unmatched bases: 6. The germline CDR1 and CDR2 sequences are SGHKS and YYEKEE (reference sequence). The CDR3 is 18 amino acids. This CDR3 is CASSLGGLAGALYNEQFF. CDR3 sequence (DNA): TGTGCCAGCAGCTTGGGGGGACTAGCGGGAGCTTTATACAATGAGCAGTTCTTC.

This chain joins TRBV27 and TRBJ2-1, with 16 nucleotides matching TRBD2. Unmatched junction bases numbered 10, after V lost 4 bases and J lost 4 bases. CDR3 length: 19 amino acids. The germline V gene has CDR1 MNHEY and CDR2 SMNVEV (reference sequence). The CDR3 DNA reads TGTGCCAGCAGTTCCTATGGGACTAGCGGGAGGGCCTTTTACAATGAGCAGTTCTTC. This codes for CASSSYGTSGRAFYNEQFF.

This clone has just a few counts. The CDR3 nucleotides are TGTGCCAGCAGCTTAGGACACAGGAACACTGAAGCTTTCTTT. It translates to CASSLGHRNTEAFF. The chain recombines TRBV13 with TRBJ1-1; no definite D call. CDR3 length equals 14 residues. The germline gives CDR1 PRHDT, CDR2 FYEKMQ (reference sequence). The V end was cut by 0 bases, the J end by 1 base, with 6 bases between. The full variable domain, with the rest looked up from reference TRBV13 and TRBJ1-1, is AAGVIQSPRHLIKEKRETATLKCYPIPRHDTVYWYQQGPGQDPQFLISFYEKMQSDKGSIPDRFSAQQFSDYHSELNMSSLELGDSALYFCASSLGHRNTEAFFGQGTRLTVV.

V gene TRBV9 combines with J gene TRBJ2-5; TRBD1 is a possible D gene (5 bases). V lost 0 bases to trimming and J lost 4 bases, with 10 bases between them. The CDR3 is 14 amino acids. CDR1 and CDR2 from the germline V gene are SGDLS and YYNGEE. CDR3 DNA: TGTGCCAGCAGCGTAGGACAGTCGCGAGAGACCCAGTACTTC. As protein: CASSVGQSRETQYF.

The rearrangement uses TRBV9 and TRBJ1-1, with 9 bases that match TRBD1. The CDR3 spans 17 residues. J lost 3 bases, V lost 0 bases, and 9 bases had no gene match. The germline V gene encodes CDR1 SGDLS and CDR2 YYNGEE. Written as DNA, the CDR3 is TGTGCCAGCAGCGTAGCATTGATGGGACAGGGCGACACTGAAGCTTTCTTT. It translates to CASSVALMGQGDTEAFF.